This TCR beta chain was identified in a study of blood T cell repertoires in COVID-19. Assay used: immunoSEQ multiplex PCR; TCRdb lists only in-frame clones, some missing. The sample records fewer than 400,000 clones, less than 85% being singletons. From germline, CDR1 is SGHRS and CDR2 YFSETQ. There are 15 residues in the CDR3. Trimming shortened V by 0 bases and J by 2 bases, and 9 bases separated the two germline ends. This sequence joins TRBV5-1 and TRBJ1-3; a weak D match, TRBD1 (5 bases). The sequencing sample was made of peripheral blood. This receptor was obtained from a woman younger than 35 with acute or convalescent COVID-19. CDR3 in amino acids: CASSLEGSAGNTIYF. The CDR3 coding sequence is TGCGCCAGCAGCTTGGAGGGGTCCGCTGGAAACACCATATATTTT.